What follows are 25 T cell receptor beta chains derived from one specimen sequenced in a study of identifying expanded T cells in peripheral blood. Assay: immunoSEQ multiplex PCR; the TCRdb copy retains only in-frame clones and omits some. The sample includes 81,000 or so clones, roughly 84% of them seen just once. Sample: blood. The receptor set was obtained from a person between 18 and 75 years old in good health.

The chain couples TRBV10-3 to TRBJ2-1; 11 bases map to TRBD2. This CDR3 has 14 amino acids. V lost 10 bases to trimming and J lost 4 bases; unmatched junction nucleotides: 6. Per germline, CDR1 ENHRY and CDR2 SYGVKD. This CDR3 is CATIAGGPYNEQFF. CDR3 nucleotide sequence: TGTGCCACAATAGCGGGAGGGCCGTACAATGAGCAGTTCTTC.

This clone occurred many times. The V gene is TRBV5-6, the J gene TRBJ1-1; TRBD1 matches 8 bases. Germline-derived CDR1 and CDR2 are SGHDT and YYEEEE. This CDR3 contains 14 residues. Losses at the gene ends were 5 bases for V and 4 bases for J; bases not matched to a gene: 7. The CDR3 loop is CASSGDRGGTEAFF. In nucleotides, the CDR3 is TGTGCCAGCAGTGGTGACAGGGGAGGCACTGAAGCTTTCTTT.

The sample holds a few counts of this clone. The same CDR3 also results from other DNA sequences found in this sample. The V call is TRBV7-2, the J call TRBJ2-1; 11 nucleotides agree with TRBD2. Germline values: CDR1 SGHTA, CDR2 FQGNSA. After removal of 0 bases from V and 6 bases from J, the junction contained 1 base not matched to a gene. This CDR3 is 15 amino acids long. CDR3 DNA sequence: TGTGCCAGCAGCTTAGCTACTAGCGGGAGCAATGAGCAGTTCTTC. This encodes CASSLATSGSNEQFF.

The V gene is TRBV4-1, the J gene TRBJ1-4, with TRBD1 identical over 7 bases. Germline assignment: CDR1 MGHRA and CDR2 YSYEKL. V shed 0 bases, J shed 10 bases, and the junction held 8 bases outside the gene matches. The CDR3 has 15 residues. In DNA form, the CDR3 reads TGCGCCAGCAGCCAAGACGGGGGGACAGAGGGAAAACTGTTTTTT. Its protein is CASSQDGGTEGKLFF.

The J gene is TRBJ1-2, the V gene TRBV19; the D is unclear. Trimming cost V 3 bases and J 4 bases, with 6 bases left between them. The CDR3 consists of 12 residues. The germline CDR1 and CDR2 sequences are LNHDA and SQIVND (reference sequence). CDR3 amino acids: CASSMQTYGYTF. The CDR3 DNA is TGTGCCAGTAGTATGCAGACCTATGGCTACACCTTC.

The chain is built from TRBV4-1 and TRBJ2-1; D is possibly TRBD1 or TRBD2 (5 bases each). CDR3 size: 15 residues. The germline V and J ends were trimmed by 1 base and 3 bases, with 10 bases remaining between them. Germline loops: CDR1 MGHRA, CDR2 YSYEKL. The CDR3 nucleotides read TGCGCCAGCAGCCAAGTGGGGGTCTTCTACAATGAGCAGTTCTTC. Translating it yields CASSQVGVFYNEQFF.

This clone was found once. This chain uses TRBV4-3 with TRBJ2-2; TRBD1 is a possible D gene (6 bases). Germline V CDR1 and CDR2: LGHNA, YSLEER. This CDR3 is 14 amino acids long. Trimming shortened V by 0 bases and J by 6 bases, and 8 bases separated the two germline ends. The CDR3 spells CASSQDEGAGELFF. The CDR3 DNA follows: TGCGCCAGCAGCCAAGATGAGGGGGCCGGGGAGCTGTTTTTT.

The genes are TRBV14 and TRBJ2-7; a possible D gene is TRBD2 (5 bases). Germline lookup yields CDR1 SGHDN and CDR2 FVKESK. The V end lost 0 bases, the J end lost 1 base, and 10 bases lay between the germline ends. The CDR3 sequence is 15 residues long. The CDR3 DNA is TGTGCCAGCAGCCAAGACGGCCGGGAATCCTACGAGCAGTACTTC. Residues: CASSQDGRESYEQYF.

The chain combines TRBV28 with TRBJ2-7, with D unresolved. V was clipped by 5 bases and J by 0 bases, with 8 bases between them. CDR3 length: 13 residues. Germline loops: CDR1 MDHEN, CDR2 SYDVKM. CDR3 coding DNA: TGTGCCAGCAGTCTACCGAGCTCCTACGAGCAGTACTTC. Protein sequence: CASSLPSSYEQYF.

This sequence joins TRBV4-3 and TRBJ2-7; 16 bases line up with TRBD2. Trimming at V came to 3 bases and at J to 4 bases, leaving 3 bases not matched to a gene. Germline lookup yields CDR1 LGHNA and CDR2 YSLEER. There are 16 residues in the CDR3. The DNA for the CDR3 is TGCGCCAGCAGCCAGGGACTAGCGGGAGGGGTTTACGAGCAGTACTTC. This translates into CASSQGLAGGVYEQYF.

This clone appeared a few times. The chain couples TRBV9 to TRBJ1-5; D is unclear. The CDR3 is 15 residues long. V gave up 4 bases and J gave up 0 bases, with 11 bases separating them. Germline lookup yields CDR1 SGDLS and CDR2 YYNGEE. Here the CDR3 reads CASSSDGISNQPQHF. The CDR3 DNA reads as TGTGCCAGCAGCTCAGACGGGATTAGCAATCAGCCCCAGCATTTT.

This chain uses TRBV10-3 with TRBJ2-1; 10 positions agree with TRBD2. V dropped 5 bases and J dropped 6; count of bases not matched to a gene: 4. CDR1 and CDR2 (germline): ENHRY, SYGVKD. The CDR3 covers 14 residues. CDR3 nucleotide sequence: TGTGCCATCAGTCTAGCGGGAGAAGGCAATGAGCAGTTCTTC. Translated: CAISLAGEGNEQFF.

The DNA of the CDR3 is TGTGCCAGCAGTCCTCGACCTGGAAACACCATATATTTT. It is translated as CASSPRPGNTIYF. This sequence joins TRBV6-1 and TRBJ1-3; no firm D call. The CDR3 runs 13 residues. CDR1 and CDR2 (germline): MNHNS, SASEGT. The germline V and J ends were trimmed by 5 bases and 2 bases, with 7 bases remaining between them.

This rearrangement joins TRBV5-4 to TRBJ2-7; 8 bases are a match to TRBD1. J lost 6 bases, V lost 4 bases, and 9 bases had no gene match. The CDR3 loop spans 14 amino acids. Germline V gene data show CDR1 as SGHNT and CDR2 as YYREEE (reference sequence). The CDR3: CASSRTGFNGEQYF. The DNA for the CDR3 is TGTGCCAGCAGCCGGACAGGGTTTAATGGCGAGCAGTACTTC.

This sequence joins TRBV6-5 and TRBJ2-2; TRBD2 matches at 8 bases. Germline-derived CDR1 and CDR2 are MNHEY and SVGAGI. J gave up 1 base and V 8 bases, and 6 bases lay outside the gene matches. The CDR3 runs 15 residues. Here the CDR3 DNA reads TGTGCCAGCCGTATAACTAGCGGGAACACCGGGGAGCTGTTTTTT. It encodes CASRITSGNTGELFF.

The chain joins TRBV4-3 to TRBJ1-1, with D maybe TRBD1 (6 bases). CDR3 length equals 14 residues. Germline V lookup: CDR1 LGHNA, CDR2 YSLEER. The ends were cut back, 4 bases at V and 4 bases at J, with 13 bases in the middle. Here the CDR3 DNA reads TGCGCCAGCAGCCGCCAAGGGGGAGGCACTGAAGCTTTCTTT. This codes for CASSRQGGGTEAFF.

The chain couples TRBV5-1 to TRBJ2-1, with D tentatively TRBD1 (5 bases). Germline V gene data show CDR1 as SGHRS and CDR2 as YFSETQ. Deletions cut 4 bases from V and 5 bases from J, with 19 bases between. The CDR3 runs 16 residues. CDR3 sequence reads: CASSNPTVLGHNEQFF. As DNA, the CDR3 is TGCGCCAGCAGCAACCCGACAGTACTCGGTCACAATGAGCAGTTCTTC.

The DNA for the CDR3 is TGCGCCAGCAGCCAAGACCGGGACAGGGTTGAGCAGTACTTC. Amino acid sequence: CASSQDRDRVEQYF. The rearrangement joins TRBV4-3 to TRBJ2-7, with 9 bases that match TRBD1. Trimming at V came to 0 bases and at J to 7 bases, leaving 4 bases not matched to a gene. The germline V gene encodes CDR1 LGHNA and CDR2 YSLEER. This CDR3 has 14 residues.

The V and J genes are TRBV28 and TRBJ2-7; 9 nucleotides match TRBD1. The CDR3 spans 13 residues. V dropped 7 bases and J dropped 7; count of bases not matched to a gene: 8. Looked up from germline, CDR1 is MDHEN and CDR2 is SYDVKM. The CDR3 DNA is TGTGCCAGCATCTTACAGGGGGCGAAAGAGCAGTACTTC. Translation gives CASILQGAKEQYF.

This clone is a singleton in its sample. V gene TRBV28 combines with J gene TRBJ1-5; TRBD1 might be the D (6 bases). The CDR3 is 18 residues long. The germline V gene encodes CDR1 MDHEN and CDR2 SYDVKM. Trimming removed 6 bases from V and 2 bases from J, with 23 bases in between. The CDR3 DNA reads TGTGCCAGCAGAGGAGGGGGGGGTATTTATTTGGGCAATCAGCCCCAGCATTTT. It is translated as CASRGGGGIYLGNQPQHF.

This rearrangement joins TRBV18 to TRBJ1-2; 7 positions agree with TRBD1. The V segment lost 3 bases and the J segment 8 bases; nucleotides outside the gene matches: 9. The CDR3 is 14 amino acids. CDR1 and CDR2 (germline): KGHSH, LQKENI. Written as DNA, the CDR3 is TGTGCCAGCTCACCTGAGGCAGGGGGACAAGGCTACACCTTC. This encodes CASSPEAGGQGYTF. Full variable domain (remainder filled in from reference TRBV18 and TRBJ1-2): NAGVMQNPRHLVRRRGQEARLRCSPMKGHSHVYWYRQLPEEGLKFMVYLQKENIIDESGMPKERFSAEFPKEGPSILRIQQVVRGDSAAYFCASSPEAGGQGYTFGSGTRLTVV.

The rearrangement joins TRBV6-4 to TRBJ2-6, with D perhaps matching TRBD1 (5 bases). Per germline, CDR1 MRHNA and CDR2 SNTAGT. Trimming took 3 bases from V and 4 from J, leaving 7 bases between them. This CDR3 is built from 14 residues. CDR3 amino acids: CASSEGPGANVLTF. The CDR3 DNA is TGTGCCAGCAGTGAGGGGCCAGGGGCCAACGTCCTGACTTTC.

DNA of the CDR3: TGTGCCAGCAGTTTCATCGTCGCCACTAACTACGAGCAGTACTTC. Translated, it gives CASSFIVATNYEQYF. V is TRBV28 and J is TRBJ2-7; D gene ambiguous. In germline, CDR1 is MDHEN, CDR2 SYDVKM. V was cut by 3 bases and J by 3 bases, with 15 bases left in between. The CDR3 is made up of 15 amino acids.

This clone was counted between two and nine times. The chain couples TRBV11-2 to TRBJ2-3; perhaps TRBD2 as D (6 bases). CDR1 and CDR2 (germline): SGHAT, FQNNGV. The CDR3 runs to 16 residues. Trimming stripped 3 bases from V and 2 bases from J, with 15 bases between. CDR3 nucleotide sequence: TGTGCCAGCAGCTTTAGCGGTGGCGACAACACAGATACGCAGTATTTT. It specifies CASSFSGGDNTDTQYF.

The genes are TRBV19 and TRBJ1-2, with D unresolved. Germline V lookup: CDR1 LNHDA, CDR2 SQIVND (reference sequence). The V gene lost 4 bases and the J gene lost 3 bases, with 18 bases spanning the gap. The CDR3 has 16 amino acids. In nucleotides, the CDR3 is TGTGCCAGTAGTAATCCTCGGAAGGGTGGTGACTATGGCTACACCTTC. It translates to CASSNPRKGGDYGYTF.